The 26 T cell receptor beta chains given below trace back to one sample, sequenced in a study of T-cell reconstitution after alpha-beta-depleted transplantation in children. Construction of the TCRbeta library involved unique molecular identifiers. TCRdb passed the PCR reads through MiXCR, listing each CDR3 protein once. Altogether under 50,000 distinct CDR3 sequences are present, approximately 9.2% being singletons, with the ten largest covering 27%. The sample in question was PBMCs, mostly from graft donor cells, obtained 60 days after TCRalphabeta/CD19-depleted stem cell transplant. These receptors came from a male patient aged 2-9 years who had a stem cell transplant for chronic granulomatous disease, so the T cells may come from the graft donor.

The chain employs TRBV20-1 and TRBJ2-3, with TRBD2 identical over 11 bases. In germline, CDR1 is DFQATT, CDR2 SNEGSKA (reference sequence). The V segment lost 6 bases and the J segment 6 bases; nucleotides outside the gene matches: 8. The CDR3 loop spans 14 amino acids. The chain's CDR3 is CSANSGRGGDTQYF. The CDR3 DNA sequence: TGCAGTGCCAATAGCGGGAGGGGTGGTGATACGCAGTATTTT.

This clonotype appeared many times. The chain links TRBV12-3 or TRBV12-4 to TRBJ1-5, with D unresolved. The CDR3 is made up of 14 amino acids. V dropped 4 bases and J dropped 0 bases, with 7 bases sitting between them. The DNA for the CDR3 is TGTGCCAGCAGTTGGAGATATAGCAATCAGCCCCAGCATTTT. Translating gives CASSWRYSNQPQHF.

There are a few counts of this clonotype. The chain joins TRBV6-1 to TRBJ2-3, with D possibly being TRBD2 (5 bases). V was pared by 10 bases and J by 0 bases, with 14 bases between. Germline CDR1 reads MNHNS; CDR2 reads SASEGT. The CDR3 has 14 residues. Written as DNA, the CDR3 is TGTGCCATCCACCTAGCTACTAGCACAGATACGCAGTATTTT. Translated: CAIHLATSTDTQYF.

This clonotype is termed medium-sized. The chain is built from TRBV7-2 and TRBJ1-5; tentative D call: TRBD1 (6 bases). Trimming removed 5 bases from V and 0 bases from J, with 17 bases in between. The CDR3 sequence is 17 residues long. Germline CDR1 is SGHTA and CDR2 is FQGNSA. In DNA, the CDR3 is TGTGCCAGCAGCCAGGACAGCCTTACAAGTAGCAATCAGCCCCAGCATTTT. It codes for CASSQDSLTSSNQPQHF. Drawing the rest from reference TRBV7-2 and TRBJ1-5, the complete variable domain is GAGVSQSPSNKVTEKGKDVELRCDPISGHTALYWYRQSLGQGLEFLIYFQGNSAPDKSGLPSDRFSAERTGGSVSTLTIQRTQQEDSAVYLCASSQDSLTSSNQPQHFGDGTRLSIL.

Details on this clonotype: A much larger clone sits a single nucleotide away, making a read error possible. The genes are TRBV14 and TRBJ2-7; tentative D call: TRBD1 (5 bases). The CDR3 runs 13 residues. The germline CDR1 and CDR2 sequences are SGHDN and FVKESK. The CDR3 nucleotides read TGTGCCAGCAGCCAGTCCAGGGTTGGTCCAACCCTCTTC. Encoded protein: CASSQSRVGPTLF. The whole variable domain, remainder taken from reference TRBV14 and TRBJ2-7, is EAGVTQFPSHSVIEKGQTVTLRCDPISGHDNLYWYRRVMGKEIKFLLHFVKESKQDESGMPNNRFLAERTGGTYSTLKVQPAELEDSGVYFCASSQSRVGPTLFGPGTRLTVT.

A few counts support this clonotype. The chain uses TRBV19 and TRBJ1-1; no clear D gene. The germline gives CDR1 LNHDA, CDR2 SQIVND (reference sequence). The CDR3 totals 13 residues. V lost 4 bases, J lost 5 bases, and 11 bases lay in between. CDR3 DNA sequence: TGTGCCAGTAGTAGACAACCCGAGACTGAAGCTTTCTTT. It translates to CASSRQPETEAFF.

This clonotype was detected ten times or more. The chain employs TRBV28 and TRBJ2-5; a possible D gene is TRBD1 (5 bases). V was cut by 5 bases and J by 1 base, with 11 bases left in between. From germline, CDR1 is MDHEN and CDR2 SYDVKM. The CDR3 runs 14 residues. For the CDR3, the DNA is TGTGCCAGCAGTCACTCAGGGTTCCAAGAGACCCAGTACTTC. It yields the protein CASSHSGFQETQYF.

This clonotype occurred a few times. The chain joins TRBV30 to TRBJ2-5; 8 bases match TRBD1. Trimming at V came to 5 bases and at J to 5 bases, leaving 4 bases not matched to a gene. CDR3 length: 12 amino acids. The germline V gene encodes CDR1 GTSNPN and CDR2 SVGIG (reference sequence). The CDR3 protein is CAWSGGRETQYF. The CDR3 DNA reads TGTGCCTGGTCAGGGGGCCGGGAGACCCAGTACTTC.

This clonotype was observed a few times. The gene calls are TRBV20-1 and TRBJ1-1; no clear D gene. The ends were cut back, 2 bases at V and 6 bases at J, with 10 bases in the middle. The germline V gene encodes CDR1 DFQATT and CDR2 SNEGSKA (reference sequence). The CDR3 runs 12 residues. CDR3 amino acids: CSARLLTAEAFF. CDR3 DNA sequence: TGCAGTGCTAGATTGTTAACAGCTGAAGCTTTCTTT.

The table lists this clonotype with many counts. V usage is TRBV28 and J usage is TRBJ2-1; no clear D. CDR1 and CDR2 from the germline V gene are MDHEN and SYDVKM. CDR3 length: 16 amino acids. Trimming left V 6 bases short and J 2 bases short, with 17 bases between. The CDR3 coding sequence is TGTGCCAGCAGCCCTATCCGGCTAGGGCCCTACAATGAGCAGTTCTTC. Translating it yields CASSPIRLGPYNEQFF.

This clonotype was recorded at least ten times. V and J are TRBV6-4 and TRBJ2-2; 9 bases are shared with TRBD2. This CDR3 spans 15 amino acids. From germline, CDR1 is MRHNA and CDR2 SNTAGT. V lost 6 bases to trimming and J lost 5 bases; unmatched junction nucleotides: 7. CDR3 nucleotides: TGTGCCAGCAGCCGATTAGCGGGAGAGACCGGGGAGCTGTTTTTT. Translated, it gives CASSRLAGETGELFF.

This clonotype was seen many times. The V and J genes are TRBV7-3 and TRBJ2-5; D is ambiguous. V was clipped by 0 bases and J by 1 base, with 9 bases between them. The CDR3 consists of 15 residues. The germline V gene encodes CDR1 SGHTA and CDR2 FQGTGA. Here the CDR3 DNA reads TGTGCCAGCAGCTTAACGTTGGGATCCCAAGAGACCCAGTACTTC. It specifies CASSLTLGSQETQYF.

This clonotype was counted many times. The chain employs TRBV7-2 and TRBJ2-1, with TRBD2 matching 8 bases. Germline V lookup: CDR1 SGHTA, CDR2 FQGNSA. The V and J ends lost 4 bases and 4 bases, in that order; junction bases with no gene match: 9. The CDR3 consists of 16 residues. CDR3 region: CASSSQSGSKYNEQFF. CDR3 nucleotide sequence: TGTGCCAGCAGCTCCCAAAGCGGGAGTAAGTACAATGAGCAGTTCTTC.

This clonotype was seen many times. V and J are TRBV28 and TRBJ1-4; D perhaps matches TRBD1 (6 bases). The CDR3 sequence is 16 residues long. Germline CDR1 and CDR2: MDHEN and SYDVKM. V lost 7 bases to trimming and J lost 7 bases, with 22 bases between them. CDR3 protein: CASTTPRGGESEKLFF. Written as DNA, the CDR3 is TGTGCCAGCACCACTCCGAGGGGGGGGGAAAGTGAAAAACTGTTTTTT.

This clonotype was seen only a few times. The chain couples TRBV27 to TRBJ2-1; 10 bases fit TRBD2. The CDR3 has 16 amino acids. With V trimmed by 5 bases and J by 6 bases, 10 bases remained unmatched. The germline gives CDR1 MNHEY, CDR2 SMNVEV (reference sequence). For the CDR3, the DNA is TGTGCCAGCAGTCCACGGGGACTAGCGCCCGTCAATGAGCAGTTCTTC. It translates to CASSPRGLAPVNEQFF.

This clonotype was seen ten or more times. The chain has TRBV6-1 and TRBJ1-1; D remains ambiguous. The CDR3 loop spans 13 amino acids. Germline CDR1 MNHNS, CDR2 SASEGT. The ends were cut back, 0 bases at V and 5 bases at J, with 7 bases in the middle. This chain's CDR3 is CASSEASGTEAFF. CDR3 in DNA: TGTGCCAGCAGTGAAGCCTCGGGGACTGAAGCTTTCTTT.

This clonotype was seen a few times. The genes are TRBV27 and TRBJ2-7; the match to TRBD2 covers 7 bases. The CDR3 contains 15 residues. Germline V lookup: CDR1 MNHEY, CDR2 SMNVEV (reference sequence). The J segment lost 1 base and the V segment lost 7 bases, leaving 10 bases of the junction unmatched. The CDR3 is CASTAMGGGSYEQYF. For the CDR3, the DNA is TGTGCCAGCACCGCGATGGGGGGGGGGTCCTACGAGCAGTACTTC.

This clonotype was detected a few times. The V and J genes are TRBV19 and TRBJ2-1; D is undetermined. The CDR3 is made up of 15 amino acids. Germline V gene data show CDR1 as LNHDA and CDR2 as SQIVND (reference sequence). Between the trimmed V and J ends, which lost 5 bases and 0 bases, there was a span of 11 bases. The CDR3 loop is CASSSPNLSYNEQFF. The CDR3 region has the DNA TGTGCCAGTAGTTCTCCTAACCTCTCCTACAATGAGCAGTTCTTC. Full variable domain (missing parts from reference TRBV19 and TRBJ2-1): DGGITQSPKYLFRKEGQNVTLSCEQNLNHDAMYWYRQDPGQGLRLIYYSQIVNDFQKGDIAEGYSVSREKKESFPLTVTSAQKNPTAFYLCASSSPNLSYNEQFFGPGTRLTVL.

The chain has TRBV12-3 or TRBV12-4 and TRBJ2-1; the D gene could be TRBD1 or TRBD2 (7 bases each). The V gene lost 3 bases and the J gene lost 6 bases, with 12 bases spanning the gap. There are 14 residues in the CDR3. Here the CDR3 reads CASSLGRGGNEQFF. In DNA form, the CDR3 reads TGTGCCAGCAGTTTGGGCAGGGGGGGCAATGAGCAGTTCTTC.

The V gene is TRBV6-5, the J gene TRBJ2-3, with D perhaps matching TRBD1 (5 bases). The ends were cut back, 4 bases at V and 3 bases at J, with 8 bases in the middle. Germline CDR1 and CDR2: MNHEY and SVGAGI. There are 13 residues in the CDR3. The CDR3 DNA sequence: TGTGCCAGCAGTTTACCAGGGACAGATACGCAGTATTTT. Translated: CASSLPGTDTQYF.

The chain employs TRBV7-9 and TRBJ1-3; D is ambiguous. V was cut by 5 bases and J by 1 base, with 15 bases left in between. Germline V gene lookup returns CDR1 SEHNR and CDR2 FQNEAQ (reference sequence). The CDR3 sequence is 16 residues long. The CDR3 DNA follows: TGTGCCAGCAGCCCCCACCGTCGGACTTCTGGAAACACCATATATTTT. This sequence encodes CASSPHRRTSGNTIYF.

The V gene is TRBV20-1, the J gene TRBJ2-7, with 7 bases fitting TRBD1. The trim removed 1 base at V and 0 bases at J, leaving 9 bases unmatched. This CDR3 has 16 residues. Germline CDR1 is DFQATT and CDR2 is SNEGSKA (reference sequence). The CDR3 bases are TGCAGTGCTAGAGCCTTACGGACAGGAAACTCCTACGAGCAGTACTTC. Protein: CSARALRTGNSYEQYF.

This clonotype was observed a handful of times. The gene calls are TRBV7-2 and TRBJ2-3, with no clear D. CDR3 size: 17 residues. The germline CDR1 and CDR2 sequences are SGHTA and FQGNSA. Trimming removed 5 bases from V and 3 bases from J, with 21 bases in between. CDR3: CASSLTYPDPGTDTQYF. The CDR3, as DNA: TGTGCCAGCAGCCTAACCTACCCGGACCCTGGAACAGATACGCAGTATTTT.

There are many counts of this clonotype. CDR3 region: CASSSGLAGSYEQYF. In nucleotides, the CDR3 is TGCGCCAGCAGCTCCGGACTAGCGGGATCCTACGAGCAGTACTTC. The genes are TRBV5-1 and TRBJ2-7; 12 bases line up with TRBD2. This CDR3 has 15 residues. Unmatched junction bases numbered 2, after V lost 3 bases and J lost 1 base. Germline loops: CDR1 SGHRS, CDR2 YFSETQ.

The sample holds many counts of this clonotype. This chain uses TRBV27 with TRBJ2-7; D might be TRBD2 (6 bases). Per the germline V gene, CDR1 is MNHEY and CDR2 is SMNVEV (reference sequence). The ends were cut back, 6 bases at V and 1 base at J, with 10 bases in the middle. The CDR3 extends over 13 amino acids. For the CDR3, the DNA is TGTGCCAGCAGCCCGGGACTTTCCTACGAGCAGTACTTC. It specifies CASSPGLSYEQYF.

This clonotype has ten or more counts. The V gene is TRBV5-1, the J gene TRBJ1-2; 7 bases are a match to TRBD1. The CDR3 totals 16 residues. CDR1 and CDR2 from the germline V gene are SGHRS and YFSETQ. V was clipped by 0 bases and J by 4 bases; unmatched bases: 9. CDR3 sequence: CASSLAFDRAFYGYTF. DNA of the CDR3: TGCGCCAGCAGCTTGGCGTTCGACAGGGCTTTCTATGGCTACACCTTC.